Described below is a single TCR beta chain sequence and its context. Its target is not known. Germline V gene lookup returns CDR1 LNHDA and CDR2 SQIVND (reference sequence). This CDR3 region has 16 residues. V trimming: 6 bases; J trimming: 5 bases; junction bases outside the gene matches: 9. This sample is drawn from a study of T cell responses to AZD1222 COVID-19 vaccine. General study results and limits: Across spike, vaccine-associated CD4 TCRs were found, dominant at 160-218 and 743-854. Only a handful of individuals given AZD1222 were seropositive at baseline. Once two AZD1222 doses were given, Spike-specific TCR breadth and depth went up.

Clones were sequenced by immunoSEQ multiplex PCR, and TCRdb holds only the in-frame ones, with some missing. The table lists over 110,000 clones, 90% of them singletons. This clonotype was obtained from an adult who received the AZD1222 COVID-19 vaccine. This rearrangement joins TRBV19 to TRBJ2-1; 11 bases are a match to TRBD2. This specimen consisted of peripheral blood, obtained 28 days after the second AZD1222 dose. The DNA for the CDR3 is TGTGCCAGTAGCCTAGTAACTAGCGGGAGAAACAATGAGCAGTTCTTC. Encoded protein: CASSLVTSGRNNEQFF.